Below, one T cell receptor beta chain is given with its context. These data belong to a study of OX40 agonist ivuxolimab in advanced cancers. TCRdb keeps only in-frame clones here, not all; method: immunoSEQ multiplex PCR. The table shows 35,000 to 50,000 clones, with approximately 86% occurring only once. The source is an adult with an advanced solid tumor such as melanoma, head and neck, liver or kidney cancer. The sequenced sample was CD4+ or CD8+ T cells sorted from blood, obtained in a trial of the OX40 agonist ivuxolimab.

The CDR3 spells CASSPLLGGAGNEQFF. DNA for the CDR3: TGTGCCAGCAGCCCACTTCTCGGGGGCGCCGGCAATGAGCAGTTCTTC. This chain joins TRBV11-3 and TRBJ2-1; D assignment may be TRBD1 or TRBD2 (6 bases each). This CDR3 is 16 amino acids long. Germline V gives CDR1 SGHNT, CDR2 YENEEA. The ends were cut back, 5 bases at V and 6 bases at J, with 20 bases in the middle.